A single sample gave rise to the 9 T cell receptor beta chains below, sequenced in a study of regulatory T cells in long-lasting Graves disease. To make TCR beta libraries, researchers used iRepertoire HTBI primers and Arm-PCR of CDR3 regions. TCRdb fed the multiplex PCR reads into MiXCR, producing one record per CDR3 protein. The sample holds roughly 500,000 distinct CDR3 sequences, approximately 12% seen once. Documented time point: newly diagnosed GD, antithyroid drugs for less than 3 months. The authors made the TCR library using RNA they extracted from PBMCs. This sample also appeared in a second study, on T cells in Graves' hyperthyroidism and ophthalmopathy.

The material sequenced was peripheral blood mononuclear cells (PBMCs), taken at new diagnosis, from a patient treated with antithyroid drugs. Receptors originate from a woman aged 25 to 39 with Graves disease.

The CDR3 DNA reads TGTGCCAGTAGTATCTGGGGGAGCCGCGATGGCTACACCTTC. Protein: CASSIWGSRDGYTF. The chain recombines TRBV19 with TRBJ1-2; the D gene is possibly TRBD1 (5 bases). Trimming removed 3 bases from V and 6 bases from J, with 14 bases in between. This CDR3 contains 14 residues. Germline V gene lookup returns CDR1 LNHDA and CDR2 SQIVND (reference sequence).

About this clonotype itself: One base away lies a much larger clone, so this may be a sequencing read error. This sequence joins TRBV2 and TRBJ2-1; 8 positions agree with TRBD2. After removal of 4 bases from V and 10 bases from J, the junction contained 6 bases not matched to a gene. CDR3 length equals 13 residues. In germline, CDR1 is SNHLY, CDR2 FYNNEI. This CDR3 is CASSVREGYEQFF. The DNA of the CDR3 is TGTGCCAGCAGTGTTCGGGAGGGCTACGAGCAGTTCTTC.

This clonotype was counted at least ten times. The rearrangement links TRBV6-2 or TRBV6-3 to TRBJ1-1; D ambiguous. This CDR3 comprises 11 residues. Trimming removed 7 bases at V and 1 base at J, with 4 bases between. Germline V lookup: CDR1 MNHEY, CDR2 SVGEGT. The CDR3 reads CASIGNTEAFF. DNA of the CDR3: TGTGCCAGCATTGGGAACACTGAAGCTTTCTTT.

Many counts were recorded for this clonotype. CDR3 protein: CASSQRGGENTEAFF. CDR3 bases: TGTGCCAGCTCACAGCGGGGAGGCGAGAACACTGAAGCTTTCTTT. The chain couples TRBV18 to TRBJ1-1; no definite D call. V lost 4 bases and J lost 1, with 13 bases in between. CDR3 length: 15 residues. Germline CDR1 reads KGHSH; CDR2 reads LQKENI. Full variable domain (outside the CDR3, taken from reference TRBV18 and TRBJ1-1): NAGVMQNPRHLVRRRGQEARLRCSPMKGHSHVYWYRQLPEEGLKFMVYLQKENIIDESGMPKERFSAEFPKEGPSILRIQQVVRGDSAAYFCASSQRGGENTEAFFGQGTRLTVV.

The V call is TRBV3-1, the J call TRBJ2-2; TRBD1 matches 10 bases. This CDR3 has 16 amino acids. The junction had 5 bases not matched to a gene; V was cut back by 4 bases and J by 3 bases. Germline values: CDR1 LGHDT, CDR2 YNNKEL (reference sequence). The CDR3 DNA sequence: TGTGCCAGCAGCCCAGCCGGGACAGGGGACACCGGGGAGCTGTTTTTT. It is translated as CASSPAGTGDTGELFF. Using reference TRBV3-1 and TRBJ2-2 for the parts outside the CDR3, the full variable domain is DTAVSQTPKYLVTQMGNDKSIKCEQNLGHDTMYWYKQDSKKFLKIMFSYNNKELIINETVPNRFSPKSPDKAHLNLHINSLELGDSAVYFCASSPAGTGDTGELFFGEGSRLTVL.

There are many counts of this clonotype. The J gene is TRBJ2-7, the V gene TRBV2, with a tentative D call TRBD2 (5 bases). The CDR3 has 13 residues. The germline gives CDR1 SNHLY, CDR2 FYNNEI. V was cut by 7 bases and J by 0 bases, with 10 bases left in between. The CDR3 loop is CASNTGSSYEQYF. As DNA, the CDR3 is TGTGCCAGCAATACGGGGAGCTCCTACGAGCAGTACTTC.

This clonotype showed up just a few times. V gene TRBV7-9 combines with J gene TRBJ2-3; 12 nucleotides match TRBD2. The CDR3 runs to 17 residues. The ends lost 1 base at V and 1 base at J; junction bases unmatched: 3. Germline assignment: CDR1 SEHNR and CDR2 FQNEAQ (reference sequence). The CDR3: CASSLGTSGIGTDTQYF. Here the CDR3 DNA reads TGTGCCAGCAGCTTAGGGACTAGCGGGATTGGCACAGATACGCAGTATTTT.

The V and J genes are TRBV11-2 and TRBJ1-1; D is possibly TRBD1 (5 bases). The CDR3 covers 14 residues. From germline, CDR1 is SGHAT and CDR2 FQNNGV. Trimming cost V 7 bases and J 0 bases, with 12 bases left between them. The CDR3 region is CASTHSGMNTEAFF. The CDR3 coding sequence is TGTGCCAGCACTCATTCAGGGATGAACACTGAAGCTTTCTTT.

Ten or more counts support this clonotype. V gene TRBV15 combines with J gene TRBJ2-3; D not certain. This CDR3 comprises 12 residues. Germline-derived CDR1 and CDR2 are LNHNV and YYDKDF (reference sequence). V lost 0 bases to trimming and J lost 6 bases, with 4 bases between them. The CDR3 loop reads CATSRDWDTQYF. The CDR3 region has the DNA TGTGCCACCAGCAGAGATTGGGATACGCAGTATTTT.